The TCR beta chain described here comes from a study of cytomegalovirus exposure and HLA in healthy donors. Study overall: A prior study identified 110 million or so unique TCR beta sequences from about 200 million T cells. General study findings and limits: Later analysis revealed greater clonal expansion in HLA-associated TCR beta chains than in equally common others. A reported reduction in N-insertions relative to the 666-donor mean was seen in an Asian-associated ancestry cluster in a later analysis.

A word on this clone: As yet, its antigen is unknown.

The PCR ran on 60 Vbeta and 13 Jbeta primers. Method: immunoSEQ multiplex PCR; TCRdb's copy keeps in-frame clones and lacks some. The sample totals about 67,000 clones. The receptor's source is a boy between 10 and 17 years old in good health and CMV-seronegative. Sequences were obtained from PBMCs.

CDR3 region: CASSRRRLAGPSTDTQYF. Here the CDR3 DNA reads TGTGCCAGCAGTCGCCGCCGACTAGCGGGGCCTAGCACAGATACGCAGTATTTT. The V and J genes are TRBV2 and TRBJ2-3, with 11 bases lining up with TRBD2. This CDR3 region has 18 residues. V trimming: 5 bases; J trimming: 0 bases; junction bases outside the gene matches: 10. Germline V gene sequence: CDR1 SNHLY, CDR2 FYNNEI.